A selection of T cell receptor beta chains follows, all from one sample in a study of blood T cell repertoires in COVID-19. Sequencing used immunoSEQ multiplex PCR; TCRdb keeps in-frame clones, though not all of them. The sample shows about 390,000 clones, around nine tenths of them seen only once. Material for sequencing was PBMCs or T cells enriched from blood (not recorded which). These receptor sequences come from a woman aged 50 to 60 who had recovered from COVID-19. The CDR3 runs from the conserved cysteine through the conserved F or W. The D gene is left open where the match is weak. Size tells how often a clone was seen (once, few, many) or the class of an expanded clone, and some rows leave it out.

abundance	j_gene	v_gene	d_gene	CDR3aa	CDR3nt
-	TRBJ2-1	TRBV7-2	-	CASSPGGWRGPYNEQFF	TGTGCCAGCAGCCCAGGAGGGTGGCGGGGGCCTTACAATGAGCAGTTCTTC
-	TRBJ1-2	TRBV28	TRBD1	CASSSGQGNYGYTF	TGTGCCAGCAGTTCGGGACAGGGGAACTATGGCTACACCTTC
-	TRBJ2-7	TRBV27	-	CASRTGLQYEQYF	TGTGCCAGCAGAACGGGACTGCAATACGAGCAGTACTTC
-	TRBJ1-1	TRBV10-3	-	CATGGERMNTEAFF	TGTGCCACGGGGGGAGAACGAATGAACACTGAAGCTTTCTTT
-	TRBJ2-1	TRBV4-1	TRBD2	CASSQSLAGTINEQFF	TGCGCCAGCAGCCAAAGTCTAGCGGGGACCATTAATGAGCAGTTCTTC
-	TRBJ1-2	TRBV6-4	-	CARTRGGYTF	TGTGCCAGAACCCGAGGTGGCTACACCTTC
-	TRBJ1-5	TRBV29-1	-	CSVLTGESNQPQHF	TGCAGCGTTCTCACAGGAGAGAGCAATCAGCCCCAGCATTTT
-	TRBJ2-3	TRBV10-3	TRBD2	CAISRRGGEADTQYF	TGTGCCATCTCCCGGCGGGGGGGGGAGGCAGATACGCAGTATTTT
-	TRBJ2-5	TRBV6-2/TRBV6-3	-	CASSYTLGRRETQYF	TGTGCCAGCAGTTACACCTTGGGGAGACGGGAGACCCAGTACTTC
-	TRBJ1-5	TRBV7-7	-	CASSLRWTVNQPQHF	TGTGCTAGCAGCTTACGGTGGACTGTTAATCAGCCCCAGCATTTT
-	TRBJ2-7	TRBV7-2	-	CASSLSESSYEQYF	TGTGCCAGCAGCTTATCCGAGAGCTCCTACGAGCAGTACTTC
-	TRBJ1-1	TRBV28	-	CASSLYRLNTEAFF	TGTGCCAGCAGTTTATACAGGCTAAACACTGAAGCTTTCTTT
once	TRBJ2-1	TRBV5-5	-	CASSLEAGLGNEQFF	TGTGCCAGCAGCTTGGAGGCGGGACTCGGCAATGAGCAGTTCTTC
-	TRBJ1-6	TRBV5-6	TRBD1	CASFGGDRDNSPLHF	TGTGCCAGCTTCGGGGGGGACAGAGATAATTCACCCCTCCACTTT
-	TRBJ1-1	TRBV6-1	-	CASSEDSMNTEAFF	TGTGCCAGCAGTGAAGACAGTATGAACACTGAAGCTTTCTTT
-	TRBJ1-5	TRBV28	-	CASSLMEVYSNQPQHF	TGTGCCAGCAGTTTAATGGAGGTCTATAGCAATCAGCCCCAGCATTTT
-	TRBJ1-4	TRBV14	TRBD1	CASSLHRDHRGGEKLFF	TGTGCCAGCAGCCTACATCGTGACCACAGGGGTGGTGAAAAACTGTTTTTT
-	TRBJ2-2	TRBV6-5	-	CASSGTAGELFF	TGTGCCAGCTCGGGAACAGCCGGGGAGCTGTTTTTT
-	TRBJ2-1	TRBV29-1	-	CSVEVLGEAFYNEQFF	TGCAGCGTTGAGGTTTTAGGGGAAGCTTTCTACAATGAGCAGTTCTTC
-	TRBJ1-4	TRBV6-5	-	CASSYGGNEKLFF	TGTGCCAGCAGTTATGGAGGGAATGAAAAACTGTTTTTT
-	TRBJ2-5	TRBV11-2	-	CASSPGSHETQYF	TGTGCCAGCAGCCCAGGCAGTCACGAGACCCAGTACTTC
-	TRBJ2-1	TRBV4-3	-	CASSQDSGSYNEQFF	TGCGCCAGCAGCCAAGATTCGGGCTCCTACAATGAGCAGTTCTTC
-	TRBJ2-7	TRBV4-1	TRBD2	CASSHPEGTTYEQYF	TGCGCCAGCAGCCACCCCGAAGGGACTACATACGAGCAGTACTTC
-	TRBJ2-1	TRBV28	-	CASSFRVLEQFF	TGTGCCAGCAGTTTTCGGGTTCTTGAGCAGTTCTTC
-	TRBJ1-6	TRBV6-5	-	CASSQDSQSPLHF	TGTGCCAGCAGTCAGGACAGTCAATCACCCCTCCACTTT
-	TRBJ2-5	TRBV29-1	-	CSVFWGGETQYF	TGCAGCGTTTTCTGGGGAGGCGAGACCCAGTACTTC
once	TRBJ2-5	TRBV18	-	CASSPVASQETQYF	TGTGCCAGCTCACCGGTGGCATCTCAAGAGACCCAGTACTTC
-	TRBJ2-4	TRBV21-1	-	CASSTRDRGGYASKNIQYF	TGTGCCAGCAGCACTCGGGACAGGGGTGGATATGCGTCCAAAAACATTCAGTACTTC